This T cell receptor (beta chain) was identified during a study of naive and memory T cell subsets (dated by TCRdb to 2015 to 2018). Looking at the study overall: The study applied an open-source, UMI-based TCR alpha and beta sequencing pipeline to sorted naive and memory peripheral blood T cell subsets. RNA was DNase-treated and reverse transcribed with TCR constant-region primers, mostly using SuperScript III. IgG serology results and the functional CMV T cell responses were in complete agreement.

Study-wide conclusions, independent of this receptor: A clonotype was defined as a single alpha or beta chain sequence rather than as a paired alpha/beta receptor. A few larger clonotypes were found in naive repertoires, especially CD8, and these larger clonotypes were possibly memory cells re-expressing CD45RA. After error correction, over 90% of naive TCR sequences appeared only once, giving much steeper abundance distributions than memory subsets. RNA-based TCR counts may be influenced by expression changes linked to T cell activation and differentiation. In both CD4 and CD8 cells, the Gini index increased while Shannon and inverse Simpson diversity decreased from naive through CM, EM and EMRA. No ground truth was available to validate the repertoire findings for the naive and memory subsets. TCR abundance followed a power law with an exponent that was different for naive and memory subsets but consistent across the three individuals.

From the second PCR step onward, the TCR alpha chain libraries and the TCR beta chain libraries were amplified separately. CMV status of each donor was established by measuring IFNgamma production from CD4+ T cells after fresh PBMCs were stimulated overnight with CMV viral lysate. CD4 T cells were positively selected with Miltenyi beads, followed by positive selection of CD8 T cells from the CD4-negative fraction. After staining for CD3, CD4, CD8, CD45RA, CD27 and a live/dead dye, cells were sorted on a BD Aria II into four subsets based on CD45RA and CD27. Blood was obtained from a few healthy volunteers, and the blood from each volunteer was fractionated into CD4 and CD8 T cells and subsequently into four differentiation subsets. Roughly 120 ml of peripheral blood was taken from each donor, and PBMC were separated by density-gradient centrifugation on Ficoll-Paque PLUS. The sorted cells were lysed in RLT buffer, after which RNA was extracted using a Qiagen RNeasy kit and kept at -80 degrees C.

On this clonotype: It has no known antigen specificity. It has no much larger one-base neighbor in the sample; base qualities were not kept.

Libraries were constructed by UMI-ligation and nested PCR. To cover both TRBC1 and TRBC2, the beta constant-region primer consisted of an equimolar mix of two oligonucleotides. A single-stranded oligonucleotide containing the SP2 primer and a 12-nucleotide UMI was joined to the 3' end of the cDNA by T4 RNA ligase 1. The ligated cDNA went through four rounds of PCR with nested alpha and beta constant-region primers together with the SP2 primer. Incubation of the ligation reaction was carried out at 16 degrees C for roughly 18-24 hours. PCR2 was usually performed as a SYBR Green qPCR and halted at a preset threshold so that over-amplification would not occur. Agencourt AMPure XP magnetic beads were used for all purifications after the first. Libraries were quantified by Qubit and checked on a TapeStation, where a main peak was expected near 650 bp. Pooled libraries were sequenced on an Illumina MiSeq using v2 2x251 paired-end kits, and typically 1-2 million reads were obtained per sample. Each sample library was pooled at approximately 4.2 nM, and roughly 5-8% PhiX was included to improve cluster recognition. As for how the authors treated the data: Using tag matching that tolerated one base-pair mismatch, Decombinator assigned V and J genes to FASTQ reads that had been processed by Demultiplexor. Collapsinator relied on UMIs to fix sequencing errors as well as frequency errors caused by PCR heterogeneity. CDR3Translator translated TCRs and extracted CDR3s from the conserved cysteine to the FGXG phenylalanine, flagging non-productive sequences. Repertoires were subsampled to equal numbers of UMI-defined TCRs before Gini, Shannon entropy and inverse Simpson indices were calculated. Within the linear range, a power law was fitted to clonotype abundance distributions using maximum likelihood. Similar UMI counts, unique TCR numbers and clonal distributions were obtained with the pipeline and with MIGEC on one naive CD8 sample. One analysis removed from the naive repertoire any naive TCRs that were also found in any memory subset from the same donor. The repertoires were searched for several thousand CMV-associated CDR3 sequences that had been compiled from VDJdb and a published dataset. TCRdb passed the public sequencing reads through fastp at Q25 and MiXCR, retaining productive beta sequences. Entries are consolidated by CDR3 protein sequence, retaining the most common genes and DNA. The V and J calls were determined by TCRdb, not by the authors. Here the sample has around 160,000 distinct CDR3 sequences; 15% to 20% occur a single time. The ten largest clones take up just over 0.14% of the sample.

The source of this sequence is a human donor in good health. The sample consisted of naive CD4+ T cells from blood. In light of the paper, this sample's cell subset or site label describes: naive T cells, CD45RA high CD27+.

In nucleotides, the sequence is TGTGCCAGCAGCTTAGGCCCCGTTTGGGGGAGGAGAGAGGATACGCAGTATTTT. This yields the protein CASSLGPVWGRREDTQYF. The chain uses TRBV7-9 and TRBJ2-3; the D gene is perhaps TRBD2, from 6 matching bases. CDR1 and CDR2 were assigned from the germline V gene (reference sequence) as SEHNR and FQNEAQ. V is pared back by 1 base and J by 6 bases, with 23 bases lying between the germline termini. From its cysteine to its phenylalanine, the CDR3 spans 18 amino acids. Here the CDR3 DNA is all that survives: 54 bases in frame from base 1.